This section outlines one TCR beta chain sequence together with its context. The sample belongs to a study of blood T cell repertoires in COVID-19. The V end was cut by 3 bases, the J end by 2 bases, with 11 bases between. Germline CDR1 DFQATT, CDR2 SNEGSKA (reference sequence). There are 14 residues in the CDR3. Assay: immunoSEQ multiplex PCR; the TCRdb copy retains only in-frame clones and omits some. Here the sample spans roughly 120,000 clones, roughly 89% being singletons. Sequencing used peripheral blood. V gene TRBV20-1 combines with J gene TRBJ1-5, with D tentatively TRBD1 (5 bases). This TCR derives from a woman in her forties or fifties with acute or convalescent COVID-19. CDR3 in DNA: TGCAGTGCTAGTACAGGTGCTGGCAATCAGCCCCAGCATTTT. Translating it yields CSASTGAGNQPQHF.